This entry lists 19 T cell receptor beta chains sequenced from one sample in a study of cytomegalovirus exposure and HLA in healthy donors. The PCR ran on 60 Vbeta and 13 Jbeta primers. Method: immunoSEQ multiplex PCR; TCRdb's copy keeps in-frame clones and lacks some. The sample lists fewer than 200,000 clones, about four fifths seen once, with 0.75% to 0.9% in the top ten. The sequenced sample consisted of PBMCs. The receptors shown here come from a young woman in good health and CMV-seronegative.

This chain connects TRBV7-2 to TRBJ2-7; D ambiguous. Germline lookup yields CDR1 SGHTA and CDR2 FQGNSA. The CDR3 runs to 12 residues. V was trimmed by 3 bases and J by 2 bases, leaving 5 bases between them. CDR3 residues: CASSFPTYEQYF. In nucleotides, the CDR3 is TGTGCCAGCAGCTTCCCTACCTACGAGCAGTACTTC.

The CDR3 DNA sequence: TGTGCCAGCACCCGAACGGGACAGGGGGGTTTCGAGCAGTACTTC. Its translation: CASTRTGQGGFEQYF. The chain combines TRBV28 with TRBJ2-7, with 11 nucleotides matching TRBD1. The germline gives CDR1 MDHEN, CDR2 SYDVKM. V shed 7 bases and J 6 bases; nucleotides not matched to a gene: 11. CDR3 length: 15 residues.

This clone appeared once. The chain couples TRBV5-4 to TRBJ2-3; TRBD2 agrees at 7 bases. The V gene's germline CDR1 is SGHNT and CDR2 YYREEE (reference sequence). The V gene end was trimmed by 3 bases and the J gene end by 2 bases; junction bases not matched to a gene: 12. The CDR3 has 17 amino acids. The CDR3 loop is CASSWVAGAGPTDTQYF. The CDR3 DNA reads as TGTGCCAGCAGCTGGGTAGCTGGAGCGGGGCCCACAGATACGCAGTATTTT.

CDR3 residues: CASSLAGGPRSYEQYF. CDR3 nucleotides: TGTGCCAGCAGCTTAGCGGGAGGGCCGAGGTCCTACGAGCAGTACTTC. The chain joins TRBV11-2 to TRBJ2-7, with 8 bases matching TRBD2. Germline CDR1 is SGHAT and CDR2 is FQNNGV. This CDR3 comprises 16 residues. Losses at the gene ends were 1 base for V and 1 base for J; bases not matched to a gene: 6.

The chain has TRBV4-1 and TRBJ2-1, with TRBD1 matching 7 bases. Per the germline V gene, CDR1 is MGHRA and CDR2 is YSYEKL. The ends lost 6 bases at V and 3 bases at J; junction bases unmatched: 8. This CDR3 spans 15 amino acids. For the CDR3, the DNA is TGCGCCAGCAGGCCCCCCGGGACAGTCTACAATGAGCAGTTCTTC. This sequence encodes CASRPPGTVYNEQFF.

This clone was seen only once. This chain connects TRBV21-1 to TRBJ2-1; the table's D call, TRBD1, has no DNA check behind it. TRBV21-1 is annotated as a pseudogene. The CDR3 is 18 amino acids. The CDR3 reads CASSKAPSYRGGYNEQFF. DNA of the CDR3: TGTGCCAGCAGCAAAGCGCCCTCATACAGGGGTGGTTACAATGAGCAGTTCTTC.

V and J are TRBV27 and TRBJ2-5; maybe TRBD2 (5 bases). There are 16 residues in the CDR3. Germline V CDR1 and CDR2: MNHEY, SMNVEV (reference sequence). V was clipped by 8 bases and J by 1 base, with 20 bases between them. The CDR3 coding sequence is TGTGCCAGCGGAAAGGTGGCGGGTCACTTCCAAGAGACCCAGTACTTC. This sequence encodes CASGKVAGHFQETQYF.

This clone was counted only a few times. The chain couples TRBV2 to TRBJ2-2; D perhaps matches TRBD1 (6 bases). Trimming removed 2 bases at V and 6 bases at J, with 16 bases between. The CDR3 runs to 16 residues. CDR1 SNHLY and CDR2 FYNNEI come from the germline V gene. CDR3 in amino acids: CASSEKQGSIAGELFF. The CDR3 region has the DNA TGTGCCAGCAGTGAAAAACAGGGATCGATCGCCGGGGAGCTGTTTTTT.

The chain links TRBV18 to TRBJ1-4; 8 bases agree with TRBD1. The CDR3 contains 15 residues. CDR1 is KGHSH, CDR2 LQKENI, per germline. V shed 1 base, J shed 8 bases, and the junction held 6 bases outside the gene matches. In DNA, the CDR3 is TGTGCCAGCTCACCACTTGGACAGGGTGGGGAAAAACTGTTTTTT. It specifies CASSPLGQGGEKLFF.

The chain carries TRBV19 and TRBJ1-1; 11 bases map to TRBD1. After removal of 3 bases from V and 1 base from J, the junction contained 4 bases not matched to a gene. Germline values: CDR1 LNHDA, CDR2 SQIVND (reference sequence). The CDR3 consists of 16 residues. CDR3 DNA sequence: TGTGCCAGTAGTATCCGGACAGGGGGCCGGAACACTGAAGCTTTCTTT. Translated, it gives CASSIRTGGRNTEAFF. Complete variable domain (other parts from reference TRBV19 and TRBJ1-1): DGGITQSPKYLFRKEGQNVTLSCEQNLNHDAMYWYRQDPGQGLRLIYYSQIVNDFQKGDIAEGYSVSREKKESFPLTVTSAQKNPTAFYLCASSIRTGGRNTEAFFGQGTRLTVV.

This clone showed up just once. This chain connects TRBV2 to TRBJ2-1, with D perhaps TRBD1 (5 bases). With 7 bases removed from V and 7 bases from J, the gap between germline ends came to 11 bases. The CDR3 covers 12 residues. Germline CDR1 reads SNHLY; CDR2 reads FYNNEI. In DNA form, the CDR3 reads TGTGCCAGCACGGCAGGGTCGAATGAGCAGTTCTTC. Its translation: CASTAGSNEQFF.

V usage is TRBV19 and J usage is TRBJ2-7; 9 nucleotides match TRBD1. The CDR3 runs to 14 residues. Germline V gene data show CDR1 as LNHDA and CDR2 as SQIVND (reference sequence). V gave up 6 bases and J gave up 5 bases; unmatched junction bases: 8. CDR3 residues: CASSKGTGFHEQYF. In DNA form, the CDR3 reads TGTGCCAGTAGCAAGGGGACAGGGTTCCACGAGCAGTACTTC.

This clone was counted only a few times. The CDR3 DNA follows: TGTGCCAGCATGGGGGGAATTTACAATGAGCAGTTCTTC. Amino acid sequence: CASMGGIYNEQFF. The chain employs TRBV2 and TRBJ2-1, with a weak D call TRBD2 (6 bases). V lost 7 bases, J lost 4 bases, and 11 bases lay in between. Germline V CDR1 and CDR2: SNHLY, FYNNEI. The CDR3 contains 13 residues.

J is TRBJ2-5 and V is TRBV6-1; D not certain. The CDR3 is 14 residues long. The germline gives CDR1 MNHNS, CDR2 SASEGT. V was pared by 1 base and J by 2 bases, with 8 bases between. The CDR3 DNA sequence: TGTGCCAGCAGTGAAGGTCTCGGGCAAGAGACCCAGTACTTC. It encodes CASSEGLGQETQYF.

This chain connects TRBV6-1 to TRBJ2-7, with D perhaps matching TRBD1 (5 bases). CDR1 is MNHNS, CDR2 SASEGT, per germline. Trimming pared 3 bases from V and 3 bases from J, leaving 12 bases between. The CDR3 consists of 14 residues. In DNA form, the CDR3 reads TGTGCCAGCAGTGACGCCTCAGGGTACTACGAGCAGTACTTC. Its protein is CASSDASGYYEQYF.

This chain links TRBV7-2 with TRBJ2-3; the D gene is possibly TRBD1 (5 bases). Trimming cost V 2 bases and J 4 bases, with 13 bases left between them. This CDR3 contains 15 residues. Germline V CDR1 and CDR2: SGHTA, FQGNSA. CDR3: CASSLRRVVADTQYF. The CDR3 DNA reads as TGTGCCAGCAGCTTACGCAGGGTTGTTGCAGATACGCAGTATTTT. The variable domain in full, with the rest retrieved from reference TRBV7-2 and TRBJ2-3, is GAGVSQSPSNKVTEKGKDVELRCDPISGHTALYWYRQSLGQGLEFLIYFQGNSAPDKSGLPSDRFSAERTGGSVSTLTIQRTQQEDSAVYLCASSLRRVVADTQYFGPGTRLTVL.

V is TRBV25-1 and J is TRBJ1-2; 9 bases are shared with TRBD1. CDR1 is MGHDK, CDR2 SYGVNS, per germline. Losses at the gene ends were 7 bases for V and 7 bases for J; bases not matched to a gene: 7. The CDR3 is made up of 13 amino acids. CDR3 in amino acids: CASIGQGTAGYTF. The DNA of the CDR3 is TGTGCCAGCATTGGACAGGGGACCGCTGGCTACACCTTC.

This chain links TRBV28 with TRBJ2-3; perhaps TRBD2 as D (6 bases). Trimming cost V 2 bases and J 0 bases, with 15 bases left between them. CDR1 is MDHEN, CDR2 SYDVKM, per germline. The CDR3 runs to 17 residues. CDR3 in amino acids: CASSLNTGGESTDTQYF. The CDR3 DNA sequence: TGTGCCAGCAGTTTAAATACGGGCGGGGAGAGCACAGATACGCAGTATTTT.

The chain joins TRBV7-2 to TRBJ2-1; 7 nucleotides align to TRBD2. V gave up 1 base and J gave up 6 bases; unmatched junction bases: 6. Germline V gene lookup returns CDR1 SGHTA and CDR2 FQGNSA. This CDR3 has 15 residues. The DNA for the CDR3 is TGTGCCAGCAGCTTAGGTACTTGGGGGGGCAATGAGCAGTTCTTC. Translating it yields CASSLGTWGGNEQFF. The full variable domain, with the rest looked up from reference TRBV7-2 and TRBJ2-1, is GAGVSQSPSNKVTEKGKDVELRCDPISGHTALYWYRQSLGQGLEFLIYFQGNSAPDKSGLPSDRFSAERTGGSVSTLTIQRTQQEDSAVYLCASSLGTWGGNEQFFGPGTRLTVL.